The 10 T cell receptor beta chains below all came from one sample that was sequenced in a study of shared clonotypes between healthy human individuals. The data were produced by immunoSEQ multiplex PCR, yet TCRdb's version contains in-frame clones alone and is incomplete. Here the sample spans about 600,000 clones, roughly 97% being singletons. Sequencing used naive CD4+ T cells sorted from blood. Indicated subset: CD45RA+ positively selected. Receptors were obtained from a woman in her thirties in good health.

The gene calls are TRBV6-1 and TRBJ1-5; no firm D call. Trimming removed 8 bases from V and 3 bases from J, with 11 bases in between. The CDR3 loop spans 13 amino acids. Germline V CDR1 and CDR2: MNHNS, SASEGT. The CDR3 sequence is CASSKELNQPQHF. CDR3 bases: TGTGCCAGCTCTAAGGAGCTCAATCAGCCCCAGCATTTT.

This sequence joins TRBV6-1 and TRBJ1-1, with D uncertain. The germline CDR1 and CDR2 sequences are MNHNS and SASEGT. The CDR3 length is 13 residues. DNA of the CDR3: TGTGGCTCTAAGGAGATCTTGAACACTGAAGCTTTCTTT. Residues: CGSKEILNTEAFF.

The genes are TRBV27 and TRBJ2-7; D might be TRBD1 or TRBD2, each matching 6 bases. This CDR3 has 14 residues. Trimming pared 5 bases from V and 2 bases from J, leaving 13 bases between. The germline CDR1 and CDR2 sequences are MNHEY and SMNVEV (reference sequence). CDR3 region: CASSLGRGPYEQYF. The DNA for the CDR3 is TGTGCCAGCAGTCTGGGACGGGGGCCCTACGAGCAGTACTTC.

The chain uses TRBV5-1 and TRBJ2-6; possibly TRBD1 for D (6 bases). The germline V gene encodes CDR1 SGHRS and CDR2 YFSETQ. The V gene lost 4 bases and the J gene lost 0 bases, with 17 bases spanning the gap. The CDR3 sequence is 18 residues long. The CDR3 sequence: CASSLGTFPASGANVLTF. The DNA for the CDR3 is TGCGCCAGCAGCCTCGGGACATTTCCTGCCTCTGGGGCCAACGTCCTGACTTTC.

This rearrangement joins TRBV28 to TRBJ2-7; D is unclear. Trimming removed 3 bases from V and 2 bases from J, with 8 bases in between. Germline lookup yields CDR1 MDHEN and CDR2 SYDVKM. The CDR3 contains 13 residues. In DNA form, the CDR3 reads TGTGCCAGCAGTTTGACATCTCCCTACGAGCAGTACTTC. Amino acids: CASSLTSPYEQYF.

The J gene is TRBJ1-3, the V gene TRBV7-9, with D maybe TRBD1 (5 bases). This CDR3 has 15 residues. The germline V and J ends were trimmed by 4 bases and 5 bases, with 15 bases remaining between them. CDR1 is SEHNR and CDR2 is FQNEAQ in the germline V gene (reference sequence). The CDR3 coding sequence is TGTGCCAGCAGCTCGGGGGGAATCCGTCGAAACACCATATATTTT. It yields the protein CASSSGGIRRNTIYF.

This sequence joins TRBV5-6 and TRBJ2-7; D remains ambiguous. V was trimmed by 3 bases and J by 5 bases, leaving 15 bases between them. The germline V gene encodes CDR1 SGHDT and CDR2 YYEEEE. This CDR3 is 14 amino acids long. DNA of the CDR3: TGTGCCAGCAGCTCGCTGACCACGAGGAACGAGCAGTACTTC. It yields the protein CASSSLTTRNEQYF.

The gene calls are TRBV28 and TRBJ1-5; unclear D gene. The length of the CDR3 is 18 residues. Germline CDR1 and CDR2: MDHEN and SYDVKM. The V gene lost 5 bases and the J gene lost 2 bases, with 22 bases spanning the gap. As DNA, the CDR3 is TGTGCCAGCAGTGGGCTTTTTTGGGCCTCCGGAGGCAATCAGCCCCAGCATTTT. Amino acids: CASSGLFWASGGNQPQHF. Full variable domain (rest looked up from reference TRBV28 and TRBJ1-5): DVKVTQSSRYLVKRTGEKVFLECVQDMDHENMFWYRQDPGLGLRLIYFSYDVKMKEKGDIPEGYSVSREKKERFSLILESASTNQTSMYLCASSGLFWASGGNQPQHFGDGTRLSIL.

The chain is built from TRBV11-2 and TRBJ1-5; D remains unclear. Germline-derived CDR1 and CDR2 are SGHAT and FQNNGV. The CDR3 runs to 14 residues. The ends were cut back, 0 bases at V and 6 bases at J, with 9 bases in the middle. The CDR3 DNA follows: TGTGCCAGCAGCTTAGAAAGGTTCGGTCAGCCCCAGCATTTT. Its protein product is CASSLERFGQPQHF. The full variable domain, its missing parts supplied by reference TRBV11-2 and TRBJ1-5, is EAGVAQSPRYKIIEKRQSVAFWCNPISGHATLYWYQQILGQGPKLLIQFQNNGVVDDSQLPKDRFSAERLKGVDSTLKIQPAKLEDSAVYLCASSLERFGQPQHFGDGTRLSIL.

The rearrangement links TRBV7-8 to TRBJ2-7; tentatively, D is TRBD2 (6 bases). Germline CDR1 and CDR2: SGHVS and FQNEAQ. The ends were cut back, 4 bases at V and 5 bases at J, with 18 bases in the middle. There are 15 residues in the CDR3. The CDR3 spells CASSSRGGIPNEQYF. The CDR3 DNA sequence: TGTGCCAGCAGCTCGCGTGGGGGGATTCCCAACGAGCAGTACTTC. Based on the CDR3 plus reference TRBV7-8 and TRBJ2-7, the full variable domain is GAGVSQSPRYKVAKRGQDVALRCDPISGHVSLFWYQQALGQGPEFLTYFQNEAQLDKSGLPSDRFFAERPEGSVSTLKIQRTQQEDSAVYLCASSSRGGIPNEQYFGPGTRLTVT.